These T cell receptor beta chains were read from a single sample in a study of early T cells in non-severe SARS-CoV-2 infection. TCRdb ran MiXCR on the 5' RACE reads and lists one entry per CDR3 protein. This sample has 30,000 to 40,000 distinct CDR3 sequences, with under 7% found just once. Material: whole blood, obtained at baseline. The receptors were sampled from an adult who was a healthcare worker with PCR-confirmed SARS-CoV-2 infection or an uninfected control (not recorded which). The CDR3 runs from the conserved cysteine through the conserved F or W. A D gene is named only where the DNA matches it firmly. The size field is filled for only some rows; it gives once, few, many or a size class.

j_gene: TRBJ2-4
abundance: many
d_gene: TRBD2
v_gene: TRBV29-1
CDR3aa: CSVGLAGTGNIQYF
CDR3nt: TGCAGCGTTGGCCTAGCGGGAACCGGAAACATTCAGTACTTC

j_gene: TRBJ2-1
abundance: many
d_gene: -
v_gene: TRBV5-5
CDR3aa: CASSLRDLFDEQFF
CDR3nt: TGTGCCAGCAGCTTGCGGGACCTTTTTGATGAGCAGTTCTTC

j_gene: TRBJ1-6
abundance: few
d_gene: -
v_gene: TRBV20-1
CDR3aa: CSARDSKIPGPPIDNSPLHF
CDR3nt: TGCAGTGCTAGAGACTCAAAGATACCGGGACCGCCGATAGATAATTCACCCCTCCACTTT

j_gene: TRBJ2-3
abundance: many
d_gene: TRBD2
v_gene: TRBV10-3
CDR3aa: CAIGLAGDDTQYF
CDR3nt: TGTGCCATCGGACTAGCGGGAGATGATACGCAGTATTTT

j_gene: TRBJ2-2
abundance: many
d_gene: -
v_gene: TRBV14
CDR3aa: CASSRIGLDDGELFF
CDR3nt: TGTGCCAGCAGCCGCATAGGGCTCGACGACGGGGAGCTGTTTTTT

j_gene: TRBJ2-1
abundance: few
d_gene: -
v_gene: TRBV7-2
CDR3aa: CASSPRLVMNEQFF
CDR3nt: TGTGCCAGCAGCCCTCGACTAGTAATGAATGAGCAGTTCTTC

j_gene: TRBJ2-2
abundance: -
d_gene: TRBD2
v_gene: TRBV27
CDR3aa: CASSPWTSGSATGELFF
CDR3nt: TGTGCCAGCAGTCCTTGGACTAGCGGGAGTGCAACCGGGGAGCTGTTTTTT

j_gene: TRBJ2-7
abundance: -
d_gene: -
v_gene: TRBV6-6
CDR3aa: CASSLLPKGAEQYF
CDR3nt: TGTGCCAGCAGTCTCCTCCCAAAAGGCGCCGAGCAGTACTTC

j_gene: TRBJ2-7
abundance: -
d_gene: TRBD1
v_gene: TRBV6-5
CDR3aa: CASSYSGTGIHEQYF
CDR3nt: TGTGCCAGCAGTTACTCAGGGACAGGGATCCACGAGCAGTACTTC

j_gene: TRBJ2-7
abundance: -
d_gene: -
v_gene: TRBV28
CDR3aa: CASSLKGYEQYF
CDR3nt: TGTGCCAGCAGCCTTAAGGGCTACGAGCAGTACTTC

j_gene: TRBJ1-6
abundance: -
d_gene: -
v_gene: TRBV3-1
CDR3aa: CASSQDSNSPLHF
CDR3nt: TGTGCCAGCAGCCAAGACAGCAATTCACCCCTCCACTTT

j_gene: TRBJ2-7
abundance: many
d_gene: -
v_gene: TRBV5-4
CDR3aa: CASSLDYEQYF
CDR3nt: TGTGCCAGCAGCTTGGACTACGAGCAGTACTTC

j_gene: TRBJ2-3
abundance: few
d_gene: -
v_gene: TRBV12-3/TRBV12-4
CDR3aa: CASGLRPSTDTQYF
CDR3nt: TGTGCCAGCGGACTTCGGCCTAGCACAGATACGCAGTATTTT

j_gene: TRBJ1-5
abundance: few
d_gene: TRBD1
v_gene: TRBV7-6
CDR3aa: CASSLTGGNEPQHF
CDR3nt: TGTGCCAGCAGCTTAACAGGGGGAAACGAGCCCCAGCATTTT

j_gene: TRBJ1-5
abundance: few
d_gene: -
v_gene: TRBV6-2/TRBV6-3
CDR3aa: CASSYSGGAVDQPQHF
CDR3nt: TGTGCCAGCAGTTACTCGGGAGGGGCGGTGGATCAGCCCCAGCATTTT

j_gene: TRBJ1-1
abundance: many
d_gene: -
v_gene: TRBV7-3
CDR3aa: CASSLSTGGPNTEAFF
CDR3nt: TGTGCCAGCAGCTTATCGACCGGGGGCCCTAACACTGAAGCTTTCTTT

j_gene: TRBJ2-7
abundance: many
d_gene: -
v_gene: TRBV16
CDR3aa: CASSQYGEGREQYF
CDR3nt: TGTGCCAGCAGCCAATACGGCGAAGGGCGCGAGCAGTACTTC

j_gene: TRBJ2-1
abundance: few
d_gene: -
v_gene: TRBV5-1
CDR3aa: CASSDNVASGEQFF
CDR3nt: TGCGCCAGCAGCGACAATGTAGCGTCAGGTGAGCAGTTCTTC

j_gene: TRBJ2-2
abundance: many
d_gene: -
v_gene: TRBV3-1
CDR3aa: CASSASLSGELFF
CDR3nt: TGTGCCAGCAGCGCGAGCTTATCCGGGGAGCTGTTTTTT

j_gene: TRBJ2-3
abundance: -
d_gene: TRBD2
v_gene: TRBV10-2
CDR3aa: CASRPGTSGSGTDTQYF
CDR3nt: TGCGCCAGCAGACCTGGGACTAGCGGGAGTGGGACAGATACGCAGTATTTT

j_gene: TRBJ2-1
abundance: few
d_gene: -
v_gene: TRBV3-1
CDR3aa: CASSQDSGAALF
CDR3nt: TGTGCCAGCAGCCAAGATAGTGGGGCAGCCCTCTTC

j_gene: TRBJ2-7
abundance: few
d_gene: -
v_gene: TRBV4-2
CDR3aa: CASSQDSRTYEQYF
CDR3nt: TGTGCCAGCAGCCAAGACTCCAGGACCTACGAGCAGTACTTC

j_gene: TRBJ1-2
abundance: few
d_gene: -
v_gene: TRBV13
CDR3aa: CASSPKGGQTYTF
CDR3nt: TGTGCCAGCAGCCCCAAGGGGGGCCAGACCTACACCTTC

j_gene: TRBJ1-1
abundance: few
d_gene: TRBD1
v_gene: TRBV14
CDR3aa: CASSLRDRRTEAFF
CDR3nt: TGTGCCAGCAGCCTCCGGGACAGGCGGACTGAAGCTTTCTTT

j_gene: TRBJ2-2
abundance: -
d_gene: TRBD1
v_gene: TRBV7-9
CDR3aa: CASSLGQGNTGELFF
CDR3nt: TGTGCCAGCAGCTTGGGACAGGGGAACACCGGGGAGCTGTTTTTT

j_gene: TRBJ2-6
abundance: few
d_gene: -
v_gene: TRBV28
CDR3aa: CASSSLGDSGANVLTF
CDR3nt: TGTGCCAGCAGTTCCCTAGGGGACTCGGGGGCCAACGTCCTGACTTTC

j_gene: TRBJ2-6
abundance: few
d_gene: -
v_gene: TRBV7-8
CDR3aa: CASRPINLWYSGANVLTF
CDR3nt: TGTGCCAGCAGACCTATAAATTTGTGGTACTCTGGGGCCAACGTCCTGACTTTC

j_gene: TRBJ2-2
abundance: -
d_gene: -
v_gene: TRBV7-8
CDR3aa: CASSPGQGGTGELFF
CDR3nt: TGTGCCAGCAGCCCCGGACAGGGAGGGACCGGGGAGCTGTTTTTT

j_gene: TRBJ2-3
abundance: -
d_gene: TRBD2
v_gene: TRBV11-3
CDR3aa: CASSATSGSEDTQYF
CDR3nt: TGTGCCAGCAGCGCAACTAGCGGGAGTGAGGATACGCAGTATTTT

j_gene: TRBJ2-1
abundance: -
d_gene: -
v_gene: TRBV12-3/TRBV12-4
CDR3aa: CASRSGTPAGEQFF
CDR3nt: TGTGCCAGCAGGTCGGGGACCCCCGCGGGTGAGCAGTTCTTC

j_gene: TRBJ2-7
abundance: few
d_gene: -
v_gene: TRBV6-5
CDR3aa: CATTDTYYEQYF
CDR3nt: TGTGCCACCACCGACACTTACTACGAGCAGTACTTC

j_gene: TRBJ2-1
abundance: many
d_gene: -
v_gene: TRBV7-3
CDR3aa: CASSPSTAGYNEQFF
CDR3nt: TGTGCCAGCAGTCCGTCTACGGCGGGCTACAATGAGCAGTTCTTC

j_gene: TRBJ2-1
abundance: many
d_gene: TRBD2
v_gene: TRBV2
CDR3aa: CASSERVAGGMQFF
CDR3nt: TGTGCCAGCAGTGAACGGGTAGCGGGAGGTATGCAGTTCTTC

j_gene: TRBJ2-7
abundance: -
d_gene: -
v_gene: TRBV7-6
CDR3aa: CASGDSEEQYF
CDR3nt: TGTGCCAGCGGCGACAGCGAAGAGCAGTACTTC

j_gene: TRBJ1-1
abundance: few
d_gene: -
v_gene: TRBV19
CDR3aa: CASRGRERTEAFF
CDR3nt: TGTGCCAGTAGGGGCAGGGAAAGGACTGAAGCTTTCTTT

j_gene: TRBJ2-2
abundance: few
d_gene: TRBD2
v_gene: TRBV2
CDR3aa: CASSPSGRAWELFF
CDR3nt: TGTGCCAGCAGCCCTAGCGGGAGGGCCTGGGAGCTGTTTTTT

j_gene: TRBJ2-7
abundance: few
d_gene: TRBD1
v_gene: TRBV18
CDR3aa: CASSPPAMGQGIDEQYF
CDR3nt: TGTGCCAGCTCACCACCAGCAATGGGACAGGGGATCGACGAGCAGTACTTC

j_gene: TRBJ2-2
abundance: many
d_gene: TRBD1
v_gene: TRBV7-3
CDR3aa: CASSLLTGGGKLFF
CDR3nt: TGTGCCAGCAGCCTCCTGACAGGGGGCGGGAAGCTGTTTTTT

j_gene: TRBJ2-1
abundance: -
d_gene: -
v_gene: TRBV10-2
CDR3aa: CASSEGLKFF
CDR3nt: TGCGCCAGCAGTGAGGGACTAAAGTTCTTC

j_gene: TRBJ2-7
abundance: -
d_gene: TRBD1
v_gene: TRBV15
CDR3aa: CATSRGGRGYEQYF
CDR3nt: TGTGCCACCAGCAGAGGTGGCAGGGGGTACGAGCAGTACTTC

j_gene: TRBJ2-3
abundance: few
d_gene: -
v_gene: TRBV10-3
CDR3aa: CASAGSADTQYF
CDR3nt: TGTGCCTCCGCGGGGAGCGCAGATACGCAGTATTTT

j_gene: TRBJ1-6
abundance: many
d_gene: -
v_gene: TRBV12-3/TRBV12-4
CDR3aa: CASSPLNSSPLHF
CDR3nt: TGTGCCAGCAGCCCTTTAAACAGTTCACCCCTCCACTTT

j_gene: TRBJ1-2
abundance: few
d_gene: -
v_gene: TRBV7-2
CDR3aa: CASSLGRRMDNYGYTF
CDR3nt: TGTGCCAGCAGCTTAGGACGACGGATGGATAACTATGGCTACACCTTC

j_gene: TRBJ1-1
abundance: many
d_gene: -
v_gene: TRBV7-6
CDR3aa: CASSLGEVTEAFF
CDR3nt: TGTGCCAGCAGCTTAGGTGAGGTCACTGAAGCTTTCTTT

j_gene: TRBJ2-1
abundance: many
d_gene: -
v_gene: TRBV5-1
CDR3aa: CASSLAGTHNEQFF
CDR3nt: TGCGCCAGCAGCTTGGCAGGGACCCACAATGAGCAGTTCTTC

j_gene: TRBJ1-1
abundance: many
d_gene: -
v_gene: TRBV7-9
CDR3aa: CASSHDREAFF
CDR3nt: TGTGCCAGCAGCCACGACAGGGAAGCTTTCTTT

j_gene: TRBJ2-2
abundance: many
d_gene: TRBD2
v_gene: TRBV6-2/TRBV6-3
CDR3aa: CASSYFASGRATGELFF
CDR3nt: TGTGCCAGCAGTTACTTCGCTAGCGGGAGGGCAACCGGGGAGCTGTTTTTT

j_gene: TRBJ1-2
abundance: few
d_gene: -
v_gene: TRBV3-1
CDR3aa: CASSHPTDYGYTF
CDR3nt: TGTGCCAGCAGCCATCCGACAGACTATGGCTACACCTTC

j_gene: TRBJ1-5
abundance: -
d_gene: -
v_gene: TRBV6-2/TRBV6-3
CDR3aa: CASSWTANNQPQHF
CDR3nt: TGTGCCAGCAGCTGGACCGCCAACAATCAGCCCCAGCATTTT

j_gene: TRBJ2-2
abundance: many
d_gene: -
v_gene: TRBV19
CDR3aa: CASVGRNTGELFF
CDR3nt: TGTGCCAGTGTTGGTAGGAACACCGGGGAGCTGTTTTTT

j_gene: TRBJ1-2
abundance: many
d_gene: -
v_gene: TRBV20-1
CDR3aa: CSARGSGRWGYTF
CDR3nt: TGCAGTGCTAGAGGATCGGGGAGGTGGGGCTACACCTTC

j_gene: TRBJ1-1
abundance: few
d_gene: TRBD1
v_gene: TRBV7-2
CDR3aa: CASSPRNGQGARSTEAFF
CDR3nt: TGTGCCAGCAGCCCCCGGAACGGACAGGGGGCGCGAAGCACTGAAGCTTTCTTT

j_gene: TRBJ2-1
abundance: -
d_gene: TRBD1
v_gene: TRBV24-1
CDR3aa: CATSDPGTGLAQGGRGEQFF
CDR3nt: TGTGCCACCAGTGATCCCGGGACAGGGTTAGCCCAAGGGGGTCGTGGTGAGCAGTTCTTC